This is a list of T cell receptor beta chains from one sample in a study of Graves' ophthalmopathy and Graves' hyperthyroidism. One entry per CDR3 protein results from TCRdb running MiXCR on the multiplex PCR reads. The sample carries hundreds of thousands of distinct CDR3 sequences, around a fifth recorded once. The material sequenced was peripheral blood. The receptors originated from a woman between 18 and 29 years old with stable Graves' hyperthyroidism. Some clones in this sample may be carry-over from other donors' samples. The CDR3 runs from the conserved cysteine through the conserved F or W. D genes are given only for firm matches. Expanded clones get a size class; other rows say once, few or many, or leave the size out.

j_gene,abundance,v_gene,d_gene,CDR3aa,CDR3nt
TRBJ1-6,.,TRBV12-3/TRBV12-4,TRBD1,CASSSTGKSSSPLHF,TGTGCCAGCAGTTCGACAGGGAAGAGCAGTTCACCCCTCCACTTT
TRBJ1-5,.,TRBV14,.,CASSQRGDQPQHF,TGTGCCAGCAGCCAAAGGGGGGATCAGCCCCAGCATTTT
TRBJ1-5,many,TRBV20-1,TRBD1,CSASRTGGSQPQHF,TGCAGTGCATCCCGGACAGGGGGGAGTCAGCCCCAGCATTTT
TRBJ2-5,.,TRBV5-1,TRBD1,CASRSDRGQAETQYF,TGCGCCAGCAGATCGGACAGGGGGCAGGCAGAGACCCAGTACTTC
TRBJ1-3,many,TRBV20-1,.,CSAMGRTTIYF,TGCAGTGCTATGGGCCGGACCACCATATATTTT
TRBJ1-1,many,TRBV12-3/TRBV12-4,.,CASRPGGGNTEAFF,TGTGCCAGCAGGCCGGGGGGGGGCAACACTGAAGCTTTCTTT
TRBJ2-4,few,TRBV28,.,CASSSITGEGLAKNIQYF,TGTGCCAGCAGTTCTATTACAGGAGAGGGTTTAGCCAAAAACATTCAGTACTTC
TRBJ2-7,many,TRBV20-1,TRBD2,CSASPAGTRYEQYF,TGCAGTGCTAGCCCAGCGGGGACCCGCTACGAGCAGTACTTC
TRBJ1-1,.,TRBV7-9,TRBD1,CASSFGQGETEAFF,TGTGCCAGCAGCTTCGGACAGGGGGAAACTGAAGCTTTCTTT
TRBJ1-1,many,TRBV7-2,TRBD1,CASSLTGALTEAFF,TGTGCCAGCAGCCTCACAGGGGCTTTGACTGAAGCTTTCTTT
TRBJ2-7,few,TRBV28,.,CASSWDGGISYEQYF,TGTGCCAGCAGTTGGGACGGTGGGATTTCCTACGAGCAGTACTTC
TRBJ2-3,many,TRBV6-1,.,CASSEASTDTQYF,TGTGCCAGCAGTGAAGCGAGTACAGATACGCAGTATTTT
TRBJ2-2,many,TRBV28,.,CASSLGQKTGELFF,TGTGCCAGCAGTTTGGGGCAGAAGACCGGGGAGCTGTTTTTT
TRBJ2-7,many,TRBV7-8,.,CASSLERAFGRYEQYF,TGTGCCAGCAGCTTAGAACGAGCATTTGGGAGGTACGAGCAGTACTTC
TRBJ1-3,many,TRBV7-2,.,CASSSPERAGNTIYF,TGTGCCAGCAGCTCCCCAGAGAGGGCGGGAAACACCATATATTTT
TRBJ1-5,many,TRBV28,.,CASSSRTGNQPQHF,TGTGCCAGCTCTTCTCGGACGGGCAATCAGCCCCAGCATTTT
TRBJ1-1,.,TRBV7-9,.,CASSFKVIGEAFF,TGTGCCAGCAGCTTTAAGGTGATAGGTGAAGCTTTCTTT
TRBJ1-2,many,TRBV29-1,TRBD1,CSVRDRGANYGYTF,TGCAGCGTAAGGGACAGAGGAGCTAACTATGGCTACACCTTC
TRBJ2-5,many,TRBV2,.,CASSDVLGLRQETQYF,TGTGCCAGCAGCGACGTGCTTGGACTCCGGCAAGAGACCCAGTACTTC
TRBJ2-5,.,TRBV4-2,.,CASSQNFETQYF,TGTGCCAGCAGCCAAAACTTTGAGACCCAGTACTTC
TRBJ1-2,.,TRBV25-1,TRBD1,CASSATGLPRSYGYTF,TGTGCCAGCAGTGCGACAGGGTTACCTCGGTCCTATGGCTACACCTTC
TRBJ1-1,.,TRBV24-1,TRBD1,CATSDWTGAEAFF,TGTGCCACCAGTGATTGGACAGGGGCTGAAGCTTTCTTT
TRBJ2-7,many,TRBV28,.,CASVGLMAYEQYF,TGTGCCAGCGTTGGACTAATGGCATACGAGCAGTACTTC
TRBJ1-1,many,TRBV19,.,CASRRDRKAFF,TGTGCCAGTAGGCGAGACAGAAAAGCTTTCTTT
TRBJ2-5,few,TRBV20-1,TRBD2,CSAGRLAGGQETQYF,TGCAGTGCTGGAAGACTAGCGGGGGGGCAAGAGACCCAGTACTTC
TRBJ1-3,few,TRBV3-1,TRBD1,CASSQELTGQGNTIYF,TGTGCCAGCAGCCAAGAATTGACAGGGCAAGGAAACACCATATATTTT
TRBJ2-5,.,TRBV15,.,CATSRDFQAGNQETQYF,TGTGCCACCAGCAGAGACTTCCAGGCAGGGAACCAAGAGACCCAGTACTTC
TRBJ2-5,.,TRBV10-3,.,CAISESKRGSGTYQETQYF,TGTGCCATCAGTGAGTCGAAAAGGGGGAGCGGAACGTACCAAGAGACCCAGTACTTC